This T cell receptor (beta chain) is from a study of OX40 agonist ivuxolimab in advanced cancers. At the level of the study: Patients received the agonistic anti-OX40 (CD134) antibody ivuxolimab. Study observations and caveats: The mean number of expanded clones was higher in CD8+ T cells than in CD4+. Doses of 0.1 to 3.0 mg/kg were accompanied by clonal expansion of CD4+ and CD8+ blood T cells by week 6.

Comment on this clone: Its antigen is unknown.

Autoimmune disease history or systemic immunosuppression was exclusionary. Generated by immunoSEQ multiplex PCR, the TCRdb table keeps only in-frame clones and is missing some. The sample yields tens of thousands of clones, approximately 85% seen once. The sequence derives from an adult with an advanced solid tumor such as melanoma, head and neck, liver or kidney cancer. Sequencing was performed on CD4+ or CD8+ T cells sorted from blood, taken in a trial of the OX40 agonist ivuxolimab.

The CDR3 region is CASTPGGGDEQYF. Written as DNA, the CDR3 is TGCGCCAGCACCCCGGGAGGGGGCGACGAGCAGTACTTC. The chain has TRBV10-2 and TRBJ2-7, with D possibly TRBD2 on 8 matching bases. This CDR3 comprises 13 residues. The germline CDR1 and CDR2 sequences are WSHSY and SAAADI. Trimming pared 7 bases from V and 5 bases from J, leaving 15 bases between.